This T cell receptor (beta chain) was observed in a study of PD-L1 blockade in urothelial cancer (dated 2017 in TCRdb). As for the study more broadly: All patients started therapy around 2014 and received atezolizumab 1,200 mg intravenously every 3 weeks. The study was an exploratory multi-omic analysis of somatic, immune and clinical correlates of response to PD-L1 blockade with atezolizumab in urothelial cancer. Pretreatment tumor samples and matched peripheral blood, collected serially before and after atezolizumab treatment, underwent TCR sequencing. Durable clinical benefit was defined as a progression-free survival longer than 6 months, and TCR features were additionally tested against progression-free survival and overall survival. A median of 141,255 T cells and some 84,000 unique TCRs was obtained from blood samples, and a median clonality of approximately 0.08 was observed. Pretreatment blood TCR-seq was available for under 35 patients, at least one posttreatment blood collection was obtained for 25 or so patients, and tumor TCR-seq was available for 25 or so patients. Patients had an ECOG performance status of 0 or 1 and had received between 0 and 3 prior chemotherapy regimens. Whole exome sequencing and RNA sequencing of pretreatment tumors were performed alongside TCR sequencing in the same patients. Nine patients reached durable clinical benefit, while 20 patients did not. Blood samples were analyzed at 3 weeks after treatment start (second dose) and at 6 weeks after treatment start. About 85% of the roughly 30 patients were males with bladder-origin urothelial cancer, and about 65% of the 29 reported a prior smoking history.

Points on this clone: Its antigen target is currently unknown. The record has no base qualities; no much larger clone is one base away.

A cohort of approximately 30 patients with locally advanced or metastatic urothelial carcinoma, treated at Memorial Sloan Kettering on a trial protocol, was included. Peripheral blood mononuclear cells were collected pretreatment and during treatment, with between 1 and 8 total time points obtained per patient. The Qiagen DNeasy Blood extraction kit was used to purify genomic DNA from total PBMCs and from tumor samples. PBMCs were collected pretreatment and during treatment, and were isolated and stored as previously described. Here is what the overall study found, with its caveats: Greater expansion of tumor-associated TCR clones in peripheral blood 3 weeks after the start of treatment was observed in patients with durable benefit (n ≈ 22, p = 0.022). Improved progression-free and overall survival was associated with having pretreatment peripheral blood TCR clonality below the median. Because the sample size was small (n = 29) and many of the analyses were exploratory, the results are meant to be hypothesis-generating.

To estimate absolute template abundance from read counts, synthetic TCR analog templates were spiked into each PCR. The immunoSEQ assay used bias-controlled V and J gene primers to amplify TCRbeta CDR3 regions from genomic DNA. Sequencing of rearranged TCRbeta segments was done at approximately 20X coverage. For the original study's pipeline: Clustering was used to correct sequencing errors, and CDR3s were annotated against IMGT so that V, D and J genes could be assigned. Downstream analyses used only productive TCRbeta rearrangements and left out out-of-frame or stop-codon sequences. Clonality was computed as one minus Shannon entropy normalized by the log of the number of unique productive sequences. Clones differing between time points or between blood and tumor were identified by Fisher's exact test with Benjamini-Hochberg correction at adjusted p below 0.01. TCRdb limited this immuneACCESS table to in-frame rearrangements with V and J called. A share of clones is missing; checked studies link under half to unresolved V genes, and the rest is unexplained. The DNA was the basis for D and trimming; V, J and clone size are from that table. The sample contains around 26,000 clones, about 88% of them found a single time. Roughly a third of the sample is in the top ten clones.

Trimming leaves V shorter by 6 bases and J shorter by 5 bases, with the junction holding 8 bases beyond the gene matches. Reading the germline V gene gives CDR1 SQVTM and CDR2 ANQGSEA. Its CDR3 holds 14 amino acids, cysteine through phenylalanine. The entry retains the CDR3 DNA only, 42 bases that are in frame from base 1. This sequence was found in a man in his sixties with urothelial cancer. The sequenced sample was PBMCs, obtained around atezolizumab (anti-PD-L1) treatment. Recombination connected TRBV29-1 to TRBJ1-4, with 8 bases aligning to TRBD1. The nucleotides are TGCAGCGTGGGCAGGGGGCGAGGAAATGAAAAACTGTTTTTT. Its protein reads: CSVGRGRGNEKLFF.